The present T cell receptor beta chain was sequenced within a study of shared clonotypes between healthy human individuals. Broader study findings: The sole specimen, blood, was sampled, and tissue repertoires likely differ. A small donor pool kept down the genetic and exposure-history diversity that was represented.

As concerns this clone: The antigen is not known.

Deep level was the assay's run setting. Clones were sequenced by immunoSEQ multiplex PCR, and TCRdb holds only the in-frame ones, with some missing. The sample lists hundreds of thousands of clones; 70% to 80% were seen once. Germline V gene sequence: CDR1 SGHTA, CDR2 FQGNSA. There are 15 residues in the CDR3. V dropped 3 bases and J dropped 0 bases, with 12 bases sitting between them. Donors, healthy HIV-negative adults, lacked recent acute infections or vaccinations. Sequenced: PBMCs. This receptor was obtained from a woman aged 40 to 49 in good health. Some clones in this sample may be carry-over from other donors' samples. The J gene is TRBJ2-7, the V gene TRBV7-2, with a possible D match to TRBD2 (6 bases). The CDR3, as DNA: TGTGCCAGCAGCTTGTGGGACTTTCACTCCTACGAGCAGTACTTC. It yields the protein CASSLWDFHSYEQYF.